A selection of T cell receptor beta chains follows, all from one sample in a study of T cell responses to AZD1222 COVID-19 vaccine. Here immunoSEQ multiplex PCR was the method, and the copy in TCRdb shows in-frame clones only, minus some. The sample holds approximately 80,000 clones, less than 95% seen once. This specimen consisted of peripheral blood, obtained 28 days after the second AZD1222 dose. The receptors come from an adult who received the AZD1222 COVID-19 vaccine. CDR3s include the opening cysteine and the closing phenylalanine or tryptophan. The D gene is left open where the match is weak.

v_call	j_call	d_call	cdr3_nt	cdr3_aa
TRBV5-1	TRBJ2-2	-	TGCGCCAGCAGCTTGGATCCACAGGGTACAACCGGGGAGCTGTTTTTT	CASSLDPQGTTGELFF
TRBV6-5	TRBJ2-1	-	TGTGCCAGCAGCCCCGGGACTCTTTCCTACAATGAGCAGTTCTTC	CASSPGTLSYNEQFF
TRBV4-2	TRBJ1-3	TRBD1	TGTGCCAGCAGCCAAGATAGGTGGGCAGGGGGTAGTTCTGGAAACACCATATATTTT	CASSQDRWAGGSSGNTIYF
TRBV5-6	TRBJ2-7	TRBD1	TGTGCCAGCAGCTTGGCTGATAGGGGGCTCTACTTC	CASSLADRGLYF
TRBV3-1/TRBV3-2	TRBJ1-2	-	TGTGCCAGCAGCCAAGAAGGAGACTATGGCTACACCTTC	CASSQEGDYGYTF
TRBV23-1	TRBJ2-2	TRBD2	TGCGCCAGCAGTCAATCGGGGGGGAGTCCGAACACCGGGGAGCTGTTTTTT	CASSQSGGSPNTGELFF
TRBV29-1	TRBJ2-3	TRBD1	TGCAGCGGGTTCCGGGACAGGGCTACAGATACGCAGTATTTT	CSGFRDRATDTQYF
TRBV7-2	TRBJ2-7	TRBD2	TGTGCCAGCAGCTTAGTAGCGGGAAGCTCCTACGAGCAGTACTTC	CASSLVAGSSYEQYF
TRBV28	TRBJ2-5	TRBD2	TGTGCCAGCAGTGGGGGCACTAGCGGGTACCAAGAGACCCAGTACTTC	CASSGGTSGYQETQYF
TRBV28	TRBJ1-2	-	TGTGCCAGCAGGCTAAGACAGACCCTCAACTATGGCTACACCTTC	CASRLRQTLNYGYTF